These 14 T cell receptor beta chains were all obtained from the same sample, sequenced in a study of response to subunit inactivated influenza vaccine. One entry per CDR3 protein results from TCRdb running MiXCR on the RT-PCR reads. The sample lists fewer than 700,000 distinct CDR3 sequences, roughly 13% occurring once. Source: PBMCs from blood, taken about 40 days after vaccination. These receptors all come from a middle-aged man who received an inactivated influenza vaccine.

This clonotype has a handful of counts. The CDR3 nucleotides are TGTGCCAGCAGTCCCGGGACTAGGACCCACTACCAAGAGACCCAGTACTTC. Amino acids: CASSPGTRTHYQETQYF. The genes are TRBV6-1 and TRBJ2-5; 8 bases align to TRBD2. The trim removed 5 bases at V and 0 bases at J, leaving 11 bases unmatched. The germline V gene encodes CDR1 MNHNS and CDR2 SASEGT. This CDR3 has 17 amino acids.

In its sample, this clonotype was seen a few times. The CDR3 region has the DNA TGTGCCAGCAGCCAACGGACTAGCGGGACAGATACGCAGTATTTT. Its protein is CASSQRTSGTDTQYF. This rearrangement joins TRBV7-9 to TRBJ2-3; 11 nucleotides align to TRBD2. CDR1 SEHNR and CDR2 FQNEAQ come from the germline V gene (reference sequence). CDR3 length: 15 amino acids. Germline trimming cut 5 bases from V and 3 bases from J; bases unmatched to any gene: 4. Looking up the rest from reference TRBV7-9 and TRBJ2-3 gives the full variable domain: DTGVSQNPRHKITKRGQNVTFRCDPISEHNRLYWYRQTLGQGPEFLTYFQNEAQLEKSRLLSDRFSAERPKGSFSTLEIQRTEQGDSAMYLCASSQRTSGTDTQYFGPGTRLTVL.

This clonotype came up a few times. The rearrangement joins TRBV7-9 to TRBJ1-1; D not certain. The ends were cut back, 3 bases at V and 3 bases at J, with 8 bases in the middle. CDR1 is SEHNR and CDR2 is FQNEAQ in the germline V gene (reference sequence). The CDR3 extends over 13 amino acids. The CDR3 coding sequence is TGTGCCAGCAGCTTCTTGGGATACACTGAAGCTTTCTTT. It is translated as CASSFLGYTEAFF.

Comment on this clonotype: A much larger clonotype is one base distant, so this may be a read error. The rearrangement joins TRBV6-5 to TRBJ2-5; maybe TRBD2 (5 bases). The CDR3 covers 13 residues. Germline assignment: CDR1 MNHEY and CDR2 SVGAGI. The V end lost 4 bases, the J end lost 7 bases, and 13 bases lay between the germline ends. CDR3 nucleotides: TGTGCCAGCAGTTCCCCCGGGGAAGTGACCCAGTACTTC. Translating gives CASSSPGEVTQYF.

V usage is TRBV10-3 and J usage is TRBJ2-7; no clear D gene. The germline V gene encodes CDR1 ENHRY and CDR2 SYGVKD. This CDR3 region has 13 residues. V was trimmed by 11 bases and J by 1 base, leaving 15 bases between them. CDR3 in DNA: TGTGCCGTCAAAGACGGCCCTTCCTACGAGCAGTACTTC. This encodes CAVKDGPSYEQYF.

The chain couples TRBV12-3 or TRBV12-4 to TRBJ1-5, with 9 bases fitting TRBD1. The ends lost 4 bases at V and 7 bases at J; junction bases unmatched: 5. This CDR3 has 14 amino acids. CDR3 loop: CASSYTGGGQPQHF. Here the CDR3 DNA reads TGTGCCAGCAGTTATACAGGGGGCGGACAGCCCCAGCATTTT.

At least ten counts were recorded for this clonotype. The chain combines TRBV3-1 with TRBJ2-1; tentative D call: TRBD2 (6 bases). CDR1 LGHDT and CDR2 YNNKEL come from the germline V gene (reference sequence). There are 14 residues in the CDR3. V lost 1 base to trimming and J lost 7 bases, with 11 bases between them. CDR3 residues: CASSQGLAKNEQFF. The DNA of the CDR3 is TGTGCCAGCAGCCAAGGGCTAGCGAAAAATGAGCAGTTCTTC.

This clonotype was seen a few times. The chain links TRBV7-9 to TRBJ2-4; tentative D call: TRBD1 (5 bases). Germline CDR1 is SEHNR and CDR2 is FQNEAQ (reference sequence). This CDR3 has 13 amino acids. The V end lost 2 bases, the J end lost 4 bases, and 6 bases lay between the germline ends. Here the CDR3 reads CASSLPGKNIQYF. CDR3 bases: TGTGCCAGCAGCTTACCAGGGAAAAACATTCAGTACTTC.

The chain couples TRBV6-2 or TRBV6-3 to TRBJ1-2; weak D call: TRBD1 (6 bases). Germline CDR1 reads MNHEY; CDR2 reads SVGEGT. V shed 4 bases and J shed 1 base, with 10 bases lying between them. The CDR3 runs 14 residues. This chain's CDR3 is CASSSGQNNYGYTF. The CDR3 DNA is TGTGCCAGCAGTTCCGGACAGAATAACTATGGCTACACCTTC.

The rearrangement uses TRBV5-1 and TRBJ2-1; 11 bases agree with TRBD1. CDR1 and CDR2 from the germline V gene are SGHRS and YFSETQ. The CDR3 extends over 16 amino acids. J gave up 5 bases and V 4 bases, and 8 bases lay outside the gene matches. The CDR3 sequence: CASSVGQGARNNEQFF. As DNA, the CDR3 is TGCGCCAGCAGCGTAGGACAGGGGGCGCGGAACAATGAGCAGTTCTTC.

The rearrangement joins TRBV27 to TRBJ2-3; TRBD2 aligns across 11 bases. Trimming cost V 10 bases and J 3 bases; bases outside gene matches: 12. The CDR3 contains 16 residues. The V gene's germline CDR1 is MNHEY and CDR2 SMNVEV (reference sequence). CDR3: CATTNGGLAATDTQYF. CDR3 sequence (DNA): TGTGCCACCACGAACGGGGGACTAGCGGCGACAGATACGCAGTATTTT.

With regard to this clonotype: Mismatch with germline at one junction end may stem from a read error. The V call is TRBV20-1, the J call TRBJ2-2, with TRBD2 matching 12 bases. The CDR3 spans 16 residues. The V gene's germline CDR1 is DFQATT and CDR2 SNEGSKA (reference sequence). The CDR3 DNA sequence: TGCTGTGCCACCTTCGGACTAGCGGGGTACACCGGGGAGCTGTTTTTT. This encodes CCATFGLAGYTGELFF.

The chain recombines TRBV20-1 with TRBJ2-6; the D gene is possibly TRBD2 (5 bases). Germline V gene sequence: CDR1 DFQATT, CDR2 SNEGSKA (reference sequence). The CDR3 contains 12 residues. As DNA, the CDR3 is TGCGGGAGTGGGTCTGGGGCCAACGTCCTGACTTTC. Protein product: CGSGSGANVLTF.

This clonotype was seen a handful of times. The V call is TRBV6-2 or TRBV6-3, the J call TRBJ2-7; TRBD1 matches 9 bases. In germline, CDR1 is MNHEY, CDR2 SVGEGT. V dropped 4 bases and J dropped 6; count of bases not matched to a gene: 13. This CDR3 spans 16 amino acids. This CDR3 is CASSSAPGQGNREQYF. The CDR3 DNA sequence: TGTGCCAGCAGTTCCGCCCCGGGACAGGGAAACCGCGAGCAGTACTTC.